Following are 10 T cell receptor beta chains from one sample sequenced in a study of blood T cell repertoires in COVID-19 (dated by TCRdb to 2018 to 2021). Library generation was performed with the immunoSEQ multiplex PCR assay. TCRdb took over this immuneACCESS table, retaining in-frame rearrangements with V and J assigned. Such tables are incomplete; in checked studies, under half of the missing clones stem from an unresolved V gene, and the remainder is unexplained. The sample table records 65,000 to 100,000 clones; 80% to 90% of these occur just once. More than 8% of the sample comes from the top ten. The specimen was peripheral blood. The receptors come from a man aged 45-60 years with acute or convalescent COVID-19.

The chain uses TRBV11-2 and TRBJ1-1; the match to TRBD1 covers 8 bases. The CDR3 spans 14 residues. Germline V gene sequence: CDR1 SGHAT, CDR2 FQNNGV. V trimming: 1 base; J trimming: 3 bases; junction bases outside the gene matches: 1. CDR3 residues: CASSLGQGHTEAFF. The CDR3 DNA sequence: TGTGCCAGCAGCTTAGGACAGGGGCACACTGAAGCTTTCTTT.

The genes are TRBV5-1 and TRBJ2-7; a weak D match, TRBD1 (6 bases). V lost 4 bases to trimming and J lost 0 bases, with 14 bases between them. The CDR3 runs to 15 residues. The germline V gene has CDR1 SGHRS and CDR2 YFSETQ. The CDR3 reads CASSQKQGTSYEQYF. The CDR3 DNA follows: TGCGCCAGCAGCCAGAAACAGGGTACCTCCTACGAGCAGTACTTC.

This clone was picked up one time. The rearrangement links TRBV3-1 (or the pseudogene TRBV3-2) to TRBJ1-5; D gene ambiguous. V was trimmed by 0 bases and J by 4 bases, leaving 10 bases between them. Germline V CDR1 and CDR2: LGHDT, YNNKEL (reference sequence). The CDR3 has 15 residues. CDR3 sequence (DNA): TGTGCCAGCAGCCAAGATCTTAGGGAGAATCAGCCCCAGCATTTT. This encodes CASSQDLRENQPQHF.

The sample holds one count of this clone. The rearrangement links TRBV28 to TRBJ1-1, with D perhaps matching TRBD1 (5 bases). The ends were cut back, 7 bases at V and 0 bases at J, with 12 bases in the middle. The CDR3 consists of 14 residues. Germline V lookup: CDR1 MDHEN, CDR2 SYDVKM. The CDR3 region is CASTSPGMNTEAFF. CDR3 DNA: TGTGCCAGCACCTCTCCAGGGATGAACACTGAAGCTTTCTTT.

The V call is TRBV5-8, the J call TRBJ1-4; the match to TRBD1 covers 8 bases. V dropped 3 bases and J dropped 3; count of bases not matched to a gene: 4. There are 15 residues in the CDR3. Germline values: CDR1 SGHTS, CDR2 YDEGEE. CDR3: CASSYGQGPNEKLFF. The CDR3 region has the DNA TGTGCCAGCAGCTATGGACAGGGCCCTAATGAAAAACTGTTTTTT.

CDR3 in DNA: TGTGCCAGCAGCTACGGGGGAAATCAGCCCCAGCATTTT. It yields the protein CASSYGGNQPQHF. The chain has TRBV11-2 and TRBJ1-5, with D maybe TRBD1 (5 bases). Germline CDR1 reads SGHAT; CDR2 reads FQNNGV. The CDR3 length is 13 residues. V dropped 4 bases and J dropped 4 bases, with 8 bases sitting between them.

This CDR3 reads CASSNRELNTEAFF. The CDR3 DNA follows: TGTGCCAGTAGTAACAGGGAACTGAACACTGAAGCTTTCTTT. The genes are TRBV19 and TRBJ1-1; weak D call: TRBD1 (6 bases). V dropped 4 bases and J dropped 0 bases, with 9 bases sitting between them. The CDR3 has 14 residues. CDR1 LNHDA and CDR2 SQIVND come from the germline V gene (reference sequence).

The chain couples TRBV3-1 (or the pseudogene TRBV3-2) to TRBJ1-1, with D maybe TRBD1 (6 bases). Germline assignment: CDR1 LGHDT and CDR2 YNNKEL (reference sequence). With 6 bases removed from V and 1 base from J, the gap between germline ends came to 9 bases. The CDR3 spans 13 residues. CDR3 amino acids: CASSRQANTEAFF. Written as DNA, the CDR3 is TGTGCCAGCAGTCGACAGGCGAACACTGAAGCTTTCTTT.

The chain combines TRBV27 with TRBJ1-5, with 9 positions matching TRBD1. The V and J ends lost 4 bases and 6 bases, in that order; junction bases with no gene match: 10. Per germline, CDR1 MNHEY and CDR2 SMNVEV (reference sequence). The length of the CDR3 is 16 residues. CDR3 in DNA: TGTGCCAGCAGTTCATCGGGACAGGGCCTCGGTCAGCCCCAGCATTTT. Translated: CASSSSGQGLGQPQHF.

CDR3 sequence (DNA): TGTGCCAGCAGCTTAGGCCAGGGAGGAAACACCATATATTTT. It codes for CASSLGQGGNTIYF. The V gene is TRBV7-8, the J gene TRBJ1-3; perhaps TRBD1 as D (5 bases). The CDR3 has 14 amino acids. Per germline, CDR1 SGHVS and CDR2 FQNEAQ. The germline V and J ends were trimmed by 1 base and 4 bases, with 8 bases remaining between them.